Described below is a single T cell receptor (beta chain) sequence and its context. The CDR3 covers 13 residues. CDR1 is MGHDK, CDR2 SYGVNS, per germline. The V and J ends lost 6 bases and 8 bases, in that order; junction bases with no gene match: 5. The data belong to a study of blood T cell repertoires in COVID-19. Study context: Sites in the United States, Italy and Spain provided acute and convalescent COVID-19 samples. T cells, B-cell-depleted T cells, or PBMCs supplied cDNA or gDNA.

Per the original methods: Estimates of nucleated cell counts were drawn from the amplification of reference gene primers. Sequencing was performed with immunoSEQ multiplex PCR; in TCRdb, only in-frame clones are kept and a portion is missing. V, J and clone size reflect that table, while D and trimming were determined from the DNA. Of about 140,000 clones in the sample, about three quarters are singletons; the top ten hold 1.9%. This sequence was found in a woman between 55 and 75 years old with acute or convalescent COVID-19. The J gene is TRBJ1-4, the V gene TRBV25-1; 8 bases fit TRBD1. Input material: peripheral blood. The CDR3 sequence: CASRQGVREKLFF. The CDR3 DNA sequence: TGTGCCAGCAGACAGGGGGTGAGAGAAAAACTGTTTTTT.